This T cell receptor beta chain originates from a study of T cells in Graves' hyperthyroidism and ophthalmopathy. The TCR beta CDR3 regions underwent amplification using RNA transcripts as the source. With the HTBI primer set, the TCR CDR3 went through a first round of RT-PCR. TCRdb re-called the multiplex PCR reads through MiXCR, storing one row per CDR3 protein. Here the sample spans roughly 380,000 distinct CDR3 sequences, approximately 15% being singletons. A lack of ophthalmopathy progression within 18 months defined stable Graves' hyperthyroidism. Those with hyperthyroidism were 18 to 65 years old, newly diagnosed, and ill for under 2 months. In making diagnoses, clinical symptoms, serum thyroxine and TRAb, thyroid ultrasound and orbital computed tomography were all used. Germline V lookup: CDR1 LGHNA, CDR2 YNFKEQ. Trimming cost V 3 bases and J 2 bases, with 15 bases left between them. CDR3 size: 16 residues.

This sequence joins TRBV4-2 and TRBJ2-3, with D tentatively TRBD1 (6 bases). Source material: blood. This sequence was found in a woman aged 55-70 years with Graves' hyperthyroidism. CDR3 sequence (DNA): TGTGCCAGCAGCCAGGGAACAGGGTTTTACACAGATACGCAGTATTTT. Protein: CASSQGTGFYTDTQYF.